This TCR beta chain was sequenced during a study of T cell repertoires in cytomegalovirus infection. TCRdb re-derived calls from the reads in MiXCR, one entry per CDR3 protein. Of under 300,000 distinct CDR3 sequences in the sample, about a sixth were seen once. The sequence was obtained from a human donor in good health (CMV status not recorded). Some clones in this sample may be carry-over from other donors' samples. Sequences were obtained from CD8+ T cells from PBMCs.

The CDR3 DNA sequence: TGTGCCAGCAGCACCCCCCAGGACACTGAAGCTTTCTTT. This translates into CASSTPQDTEAFF. The chain carries TRBV11-2 and TRBJ1-1, with unresolved D. From germline, CDR1 is SGHAT and CDR2 FQNNGV. With 5 bases removed from V and 3 bases from J, the gap between germline ends came to 10 bases. The CDR3 totals 13 residues.